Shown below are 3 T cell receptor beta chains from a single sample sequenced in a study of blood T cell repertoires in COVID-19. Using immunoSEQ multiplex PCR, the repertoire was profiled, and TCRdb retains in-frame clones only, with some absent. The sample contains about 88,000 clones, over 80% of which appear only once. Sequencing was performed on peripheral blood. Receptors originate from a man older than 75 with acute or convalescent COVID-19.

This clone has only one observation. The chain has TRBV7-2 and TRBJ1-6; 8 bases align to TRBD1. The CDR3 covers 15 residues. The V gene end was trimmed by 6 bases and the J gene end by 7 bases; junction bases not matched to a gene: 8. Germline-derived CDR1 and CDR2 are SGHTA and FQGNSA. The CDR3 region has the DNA TGTGCCAGCAGGCAATATGCAGGGGGCAATTCACCCCTCCACTTT. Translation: CASRQYAGGNSPLHF.

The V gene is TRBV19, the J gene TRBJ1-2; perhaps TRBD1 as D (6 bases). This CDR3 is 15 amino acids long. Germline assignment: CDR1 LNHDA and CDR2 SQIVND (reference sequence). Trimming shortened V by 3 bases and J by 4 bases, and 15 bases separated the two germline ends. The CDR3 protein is CASSMDWDTGYGYTF. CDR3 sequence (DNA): TGTGCCAGTAGTATGGATTGGGACACAGGCTATGGCTACACCTTC.

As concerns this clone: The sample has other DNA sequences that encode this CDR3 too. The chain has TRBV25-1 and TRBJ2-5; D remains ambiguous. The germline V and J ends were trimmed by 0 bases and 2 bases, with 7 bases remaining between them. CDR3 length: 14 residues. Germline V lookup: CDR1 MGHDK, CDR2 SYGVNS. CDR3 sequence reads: CASSEYTGQETQYF. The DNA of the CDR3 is TGTGCCAGCAGTGAATATACGGGTCAAGAGACCCAGTACTTC.